What follows is one TCR beta chain and its context. The antigen remains undetermined. The time point denotes: week 5, during vaccination. One vaccine dose held 300 ug of mutant IDH1 20-mer peptide and came with topical imiquimod. Method: immunoSEQ multiplex PCR; TCRdb's copy keeps in-frame clones and lacks some. The sample records 60,000 or so clones, about 80% being singletons. This record comes from a study of a mutant IDH1 vaccine in newly diagnosed glioma. Per the germline V gene, CDR1 is MDHEN and CDR2 is SYDVKM. V was pared by 5 bases and J by 4 bases, with 9 bases of the junction left unmatched. This CDR3 has 16 amino acids.

The clonotype comes from a woman between 45 and 65 years old with glioma. The sequenced sample was PBMCs, obtained from a glioma patient whose treatment included an IDH1 peptide vaccine. The chain employs TRBV28 and TRBJ1-1; 11 bases are shared with TRBD1. The CDR3 sequence: CASSPPPGTGGTEAFF. The CDR3 DNA reads as TGTGCCAGCAGTCCTCCCCCCGGGACAGGGGGCACTGAAGCTTTCTTT.